The clone carrying this TCR beta chain was counted a single time. Its antigen is not known. The data originate from a study of T cell responses to AZD1222 COVID-19 vaccine. Background on the study: Analyses pooled second doses at about 4 or about 12 weeks. Study-level points and caveats: Most donors were white British and more were female, and clonal diversity was possibly underestimated. Baseline antibody screening turned up just a handful of seropositive AZD1222 recipients. Spike-specific TCR breadth rose after two AZD1222 doses, and depth rose as well.

Clones were read by immunoSEQ multiplex PCR, and TCRdb kept only the in-frame ones, dropping some. Of more than 95,000 clones detected, about 89% appear once; the ten largest clones hold approximately 4.2%. There are 15 residues in the CDR3. The germline V gene has CDR1 LNHDA and CDR2 SQIVND (reference sequence). The V and J ends lost 3 bases and 4 bases respectively, with 13 bases between them. The specimen was peripheral blood, collected on day 0 of AZD1222 vaccination. The chain has TRBV19 and TRBJ2-4; tentative D call: TRBD2 (6 bases). This receptor was taken from an adult in good health. The CDR3 here is CASSITPGAKNIQYF. CDR3 in DNA: TGTGCCAGTAGTATCACACCGGGAGCAAAAAACATTCAGTACTTC.